The text below deals with one TCR beta chain. Using immunoSEQ multiplex PCR, the repertoire was profiled, and TCRdb retains in-frame clones only, with some absent. Altogether some 580,000 clones are present, 95% to 98% being singletons, with the ten largest covering about 0.057%. This specimen belongs to a study of shared clonotypes between healthy human individuals. The germline gives CDR1 ENHRY, CDR2 SYGVKD. CDR3 length: 15 residues. V lost 3 bases and J lost 1, with 12 bases in between. Sample: naive CD4+ T cells sorted from blood. Specified subset: CD45RA+ positively selected. The receptor was derived from a woman aged 25 to 39 in good health. The rearrangement links TRBV10-3 to TRBJ1-1; D ambiguous. The CDR3 is CAISDTPNSNTEAFF. CDR3 sequence (DNA): TGTGCCATCAGTGATACTCCAAACTCGAACACTGAAGCTTTCTTT.